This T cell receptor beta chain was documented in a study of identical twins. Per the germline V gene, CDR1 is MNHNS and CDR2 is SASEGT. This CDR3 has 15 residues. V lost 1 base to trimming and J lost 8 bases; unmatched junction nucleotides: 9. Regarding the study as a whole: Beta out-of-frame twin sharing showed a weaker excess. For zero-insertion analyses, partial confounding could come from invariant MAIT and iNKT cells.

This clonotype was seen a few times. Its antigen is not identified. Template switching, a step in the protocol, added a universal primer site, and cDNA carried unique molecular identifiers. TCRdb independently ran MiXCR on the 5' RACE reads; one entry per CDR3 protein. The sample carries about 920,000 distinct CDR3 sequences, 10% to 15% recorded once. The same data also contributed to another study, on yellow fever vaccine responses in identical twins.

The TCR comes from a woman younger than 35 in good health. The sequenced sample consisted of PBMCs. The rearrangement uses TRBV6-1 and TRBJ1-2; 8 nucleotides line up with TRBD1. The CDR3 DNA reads TGTGCCAGCAGTGAAGGAGGTCAGGGGGCGCGGGGCTACACCTTC. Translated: CASSEGGQGARGYTF.